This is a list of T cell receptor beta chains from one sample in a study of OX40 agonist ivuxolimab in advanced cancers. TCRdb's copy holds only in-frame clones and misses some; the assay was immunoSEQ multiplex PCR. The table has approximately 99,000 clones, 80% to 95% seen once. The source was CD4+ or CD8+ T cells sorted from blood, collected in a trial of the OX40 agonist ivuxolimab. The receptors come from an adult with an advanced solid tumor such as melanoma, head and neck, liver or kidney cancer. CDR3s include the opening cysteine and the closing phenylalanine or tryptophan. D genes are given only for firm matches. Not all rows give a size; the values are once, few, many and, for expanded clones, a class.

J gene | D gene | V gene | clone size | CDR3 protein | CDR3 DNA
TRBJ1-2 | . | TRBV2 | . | CASSLITGLGGYTF | TGTGCCAGCAGCCTAATTACAGGGCTCGGCGGCTACACCTTC
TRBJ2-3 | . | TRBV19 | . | CASSEDLLDTQYF | TGTGCCAGTAGTGAGGACTTACTGGATACGCAGTATTTT
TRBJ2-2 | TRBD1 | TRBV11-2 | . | CASSLGQTNTGELFF | TGTGCCAGCAGCCTGGGACAGACGAACACCGGGGAGCTGTTTTTT
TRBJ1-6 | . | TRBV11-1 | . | CASSLRSGGSSYNSPLHF | TGTGCCAGCAGCTTACGGAGTGGGGGGAGCTCCTATAATTCACCCCTCCACTTT
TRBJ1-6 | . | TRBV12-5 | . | CASATTDNSPLHF | TGTGCTAGTGCCACAACGGATAATTCACCCCTCCACTTT
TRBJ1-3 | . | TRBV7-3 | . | CASSLLTGAGNTIYF | TGTGCCAGCAGCCTCCTTACAGGAGCTGGAAACACCATATATTTT
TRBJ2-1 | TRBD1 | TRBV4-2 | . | CASSQEGGQGGYYNEQFF | TGTGCCAGCAGCCAAGAAGGGGGACAGGGGGGATACTACAATGAGCAGTTCTTC
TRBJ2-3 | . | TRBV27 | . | CASSWGSSSTDTQYF | TGTGCCAGCAGCTGGGGCAGTTCTAGCACAGATACGCAGTATTTT
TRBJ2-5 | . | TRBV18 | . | CASSPQGGETQYF | TGTGCCAGCTCACCTCAGGGGGGAGAGACCCAGTACTTC
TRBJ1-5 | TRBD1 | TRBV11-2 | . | CASRPTGGSNQPQHF | TGTGCCAGCAGGCCGACAGGGGGGAGCAATCAGCCCCAGCATTTT
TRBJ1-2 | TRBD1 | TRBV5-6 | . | CASSRGPGTGDGYTF | TGTGCCAGCAGCAGGGGTCCCGGGACAGGGGATGGCTACACCTTC
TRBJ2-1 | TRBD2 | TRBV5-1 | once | CASYRLAGGGNEQFF | TGCGCCAGCTACAGACTAGCGGGAGGGGGGAATGAGCAGTTCTTC
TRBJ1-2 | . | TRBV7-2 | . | CASSLRRTDGYGYTF | TGTGCCAGCAGCCTCCGCCGGACGGACGGCTATGGCTACACCTTC
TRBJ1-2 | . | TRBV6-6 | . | CASSRTTTGQGYTF | TGTGCCAGCAGCCGCACGACGACAGGCCAAGGCTACACCTTC
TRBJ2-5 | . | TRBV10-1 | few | CASSESTSGTQYF | TGCGCCAGCAGTGAGTCGACATCTGGGACCCAGTACTTC
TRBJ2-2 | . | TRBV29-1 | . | CSVVRGPRGTGELFF | TGCAGCGTTGTAAGGGGCCCCCGGGGCACCGGGGAGCTGTTTTTT
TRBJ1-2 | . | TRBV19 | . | CASTRTVNYGYTF | TGTGCCAGTACGCGGACAGTTAACTATGGCTACACCTTC
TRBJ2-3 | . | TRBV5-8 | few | CASSSRTPGTDTQYF | TGTGCCAGCAGCTCACGGACCCCTGGCACAGATACGCAGTATTTT
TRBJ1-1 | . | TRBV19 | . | CASSIGGRGEEAFF | TGTGCCAGTAGTATCGGCGGGCGGGGGGAAGAAGCTTTCTTT
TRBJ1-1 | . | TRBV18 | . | CASSPKGAGKNTEAFF | TGTGCCAGCTCACCCAAAGGTGCAGGGAAGAACACTGAAGCTTTCTTT
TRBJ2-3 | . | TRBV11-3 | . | CASSLGQAVDTQYF | TGTGCCAGCAGCTTAGGACAAGCTGTAGATACGCAGTATTTT
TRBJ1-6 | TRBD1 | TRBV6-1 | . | CASSGLTGGGNSPLHF | TGTGCCAGCAGTGGACTGACAGGGGGCGGAAATTCACCCCTCCACTTT
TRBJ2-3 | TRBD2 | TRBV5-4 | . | CASSFSSGADTQYF | TGTGCCAGCAGCTTCTCGAGCGGGGCAGATACGCAGTATTTT
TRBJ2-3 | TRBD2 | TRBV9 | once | CASSTTSGGNEVRLTDTQYF | TGTGCCAGCAGCACCACTAGCGGCGGTAACGAAGTTCGGCTGACAGATACGCAGTATTTT
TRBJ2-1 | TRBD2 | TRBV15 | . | CATSTGLAAEQFF | TGTGCCACCAGCACAGGACTAGCGGCTGAGCAGTTCTTC
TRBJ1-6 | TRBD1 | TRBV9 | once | CASSLTGVRNSPLHF | TGTGCCAGCAGCCTAACAGGGGTGAGGAATTCACCCCTCCACTTT
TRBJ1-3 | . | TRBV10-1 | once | CASSESYPVGNTIYF | TGCGCCAGCAGTGAGTCCTATCCCGTTGGAAACACCATATATTTT
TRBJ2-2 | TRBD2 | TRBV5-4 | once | CASSPDPGLAATGELFF | TGTGCCAGCAGCCCGGACCCGGGACTAGCGGCCACCGGGGAGCTGTTTTTT
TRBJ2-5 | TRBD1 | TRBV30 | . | CAWGGGQGRGETQYF | TGTGCCTGGGGAGGGGGACAGGGGAGAGGAGAGACCCAGTACTTC
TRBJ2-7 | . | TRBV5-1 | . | CASSGTYEQYF | TGCGCCAGCAGCGGTACATACGAGCAGTACTTC
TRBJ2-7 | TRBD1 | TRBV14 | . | CASSQRTGGEQYF | TGTGCCAGCAGCCAAAGGACAGGGGGCGAGCAGTACTTC
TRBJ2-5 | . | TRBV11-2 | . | CASSLVLTQYF | TGTGCCAGCAGCTTAGTACTTACCCAGTACTTC
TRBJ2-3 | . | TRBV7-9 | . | CASSAGGGTDTQYF | TGTGCCAGCAGTGCCGGCGGGGGCACAGATACGCAGTATTTT
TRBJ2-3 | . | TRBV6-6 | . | CASSYSRGTDTQYF | TGTGCCAGCAGTTACTCGAGAGGGACAGATACGCAGTATTTT
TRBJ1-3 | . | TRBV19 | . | CASMGPGNTIYF | TGTGCCAGTATGGGCCCTGGAAACACCATATATTTT
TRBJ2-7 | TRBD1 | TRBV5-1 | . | CASSRDSYEQYF | TGCGCCAGCAGCAGGGACAGCTACGAGCAGTACTTC
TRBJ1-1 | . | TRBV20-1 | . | CSASSSTEAFF | TGCAGTGCTAGTAGTAGCACCGAAGCTTTCTTT